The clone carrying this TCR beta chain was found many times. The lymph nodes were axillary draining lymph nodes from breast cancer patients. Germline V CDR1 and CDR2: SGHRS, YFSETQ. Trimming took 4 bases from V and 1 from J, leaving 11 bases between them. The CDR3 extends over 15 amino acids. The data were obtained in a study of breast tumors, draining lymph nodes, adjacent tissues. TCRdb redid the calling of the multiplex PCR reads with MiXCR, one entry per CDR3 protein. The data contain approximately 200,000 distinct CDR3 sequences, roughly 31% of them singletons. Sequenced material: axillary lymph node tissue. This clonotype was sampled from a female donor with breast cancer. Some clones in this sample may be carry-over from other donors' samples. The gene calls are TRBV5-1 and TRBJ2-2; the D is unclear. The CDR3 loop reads CASSQSQGNTGELFF. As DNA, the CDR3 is TGCGCCAGCAGCCAGAGTCAAGGGAACACCGGGGAGCTGTTTTTT.